This entry is about one T cell receptor (beta chain). The RNA input was 0.5 to 1 ug, and it was reverse transcribed with random hexamers. Across 54 Vbeta and 13 Jbeta, TCR beta CDR3 was amplified with immunoSEQ multiplex PCR. Each CDR3 protein gets one entry after TCRdb re-called the immunoSEQ multiplex PCR reads with MiXCR. Altogether a few hundred thousand distinct CDR3 sequences are present, 95% being singletons, with the ten largest covering about 0.088%. This CDR3 contains 14 residues. Germline CDR1 and CDR2: DFQATT and SNEGSKA (reference sequence). The V end lost 2 bases, the J end lost 4 bases, and 14 bases lay between the germline ends. Sequencing of TCR beta was performed on blood CD8+ T cells and on blood CD4+ T cells. Through negative isolation, CD4+ and CD8+ T cells were obtained, while TEMRA cells were enriched using FACS. The data were obtained in a study of CD8 T cells in Susac syndrome.

This sequence originates from a human donor with multiple sclerosis. This sequence joins TRBV20-1 and TRBJ1-1; possible D gene TRBD1, 6 bases. Sequencing used CD4+ T cells from PBMCs. Here the CDR3 reads CSARYGGGITEAFF. The CDR3 nucleotides read TGCAGTGCTAGATATGGAGGGGGAATCACTGAAGCTTTCTTT.